One and the same sample provided the 16 T cell receptor beta chains below, sequenced in a study of T cells after yellow fever vaccination. MiXCR was run by TCRdb on the 5' RACE reads, yielding one entry per CDR3 protein. The sample carries some 48,000 distinct CDR3 sequences, about 6.3% recorded once. Source: PBMCs, either bulk or a sorted T-cell subset (CD4+, CD8+, memory, or dextramer-sorted; not recorded which), taken 45 days after the yellow fever booster vaccination. The source of these receptors is a man aged 30 to 45 who received the YFV17D yellow fever vaccine.

V is TRBV30 and J is TRBJ1-6, with D perhaps TRBD1 (5 bases). V lost 1 base, J lost 5 bases, and 6 bases lay in between. This CDR3 is built from 13 residues. The germline CDR1 and CDR2 sequences are GTSNPN and SVGIG (reference sequence). CDR3 region: CAWSETDNSPLHF. For the CDR3, the DNA is TGTGCCTGGAGTGAGACAGATAATTCACCCCTCCACTTT.

This chain connects TRBV12-3 or TRBV12-4 to TRBJ1-5; no firm D call. V was pared by 2 bases and J by 6 bases, with 14 bases between. The CDR3 is 15 residues long. This chain's CDR3 is CASSLYNGWAQPQHF. Written as DNA, the CDR3 is TGTGCCAGCAGTTTATACAACGGCTGGGCTCAGCCCCAGCATTTT.

This clonotype turned up a few times. The chain uses TRBV2 and TRBJ2-7; D is unresolved. This CDR3 spans 13 amino acids. V was clipped by 3 bases and J by 2 bases, with 8 bases between them. Germline CDR1 SNHLY, CDR2 FYNNEI. The CDR3: CASSETTAYEQYF. CDR3 nucleotides: TGTGCCAGCAGTGAGACGACGGCCTACGAGCAGTACTTC. Full variable domain (rest looked up from reference TRBV2 and TRBJ2-7): EPEVTQTPSHQVTQMGQEVILRCVPISNHLYFYWYRQILGQKVEFLVSFYNNEISEKSEIFDDQFSVERPDGSNFTLKIRSTKLEDSAMYFCASSETTAYEQYFGPGTRLTVT.

In this sample, this clonotype turned up many times. The CDR3 loop reads CASSLATGTGRLEQYF. Written as DNA, the CDR3 is TGTGCCAGCAGCTTAGCAACCGGGACAGGCAGGCTCGAGCAGTACTTC. The chain links TRBV7-6 to TRBJ2-7, with 8 bases identical to TRBD1. The germline gives CDR1 SGHVS, CDR2 FNYEAQ. There are 16 residues in the CDR3. The V gene end was trimmed by 0 bases and the J gene end by 6 bases; junction bases not matched to a gene: 10.

In its sample, this clonotype was seen many times. The chain employs TRBV7-9 and TRBJ2-5, with 10 bases identical to TRBD1. Per the germline V gene, CDR1 is SEHNR and CDR2 is FQNEAQ (reference sequence). The CDR3 extends over 15 amino acids. Unmatched junction bases numbered 6, after V lost 4 bases and J lost 4 bases. Here the CDR3 reads CASSSGQGRRETQYF. The CDR3 coding sequence is TGTGCCAGCAGCTCGGGACAGGGGAGGAGAGAGACCCAGTACTTC.

This clonotype was counted ten times or more. The chain couples TRBV5-1 to TRBJ2-3; 7 nucleotides align to TRBD2. CDR1 is SGHRS and CDR2 is YFSETQ in the germline V gene. The CDR3 is made up of 17 amino acids. The ends lost 4 bases at V and 5 bases at J; junction bases unmatched: 16. This CDR3 is CASSVLAGAPGGDTQYF. CDR3 sequence (DNA): TGCGCCAGCAGCGTTTTAGCGGGCGCGCCGGGGGGAGATACGCAGTATTTT.

This clonotype has at least ten counts. V usage is TRBV7-9 and J usage is TRBJ2-1; 8 bases are a match to TRBD2. There are 16 residues in the CDR3. Germline V lookup: CDR1 SEHNR, CDR2 FQNEAQ (reference sequence). Losses at the gene ends were 6 bases for V and 9 bases for J; bases not matched to a gene: 16. DNA of the CDR3: TGTGCCAGCAGTGGGGCAAAGCGGGAGCTCAGGGGTGAGCAGTTCTTC. Translating gives CASSGAKRELRGEQFF.

The V gene is TRBV2, the J gene TRBJ1-1, with D maybe TRBD1 (5 bases). The germline CDR1 and CDR2 sequences are SNHLY and FYNNEI. The CDR3 loop spans 15 amino acids. The V and J ends lost 5 bases and 6 bases respectively, with 19 bases between them. The CDR3 DNA is TGTGCCAGCAGTATCCAGGGACGGCCCGGCCCTGAAGCTTTCTTT. It codes for CASSIQGRPGPEAFF.

This clonotype has a handful of counts. V is TRBV24-1 and J is TRBJ2-3; the match to TRBD1 covers 9 bases. Per the germline V gene, CDR1 is KGHDR and CDR2 is SFDVKD. The CDR3 runs 16 residues. J gave up 1 base and V 3 bases, and 4 bases lay outside the gene matches. CDR3 DNA: TGTGCCACCAGTGATGCCCGGGACAGGGGCACAGATACGCAGTATTTT. It codes for CATSDARDRGTDTQYF.

This clonotype was recorded at least ten times. The rearrangement joins TRBV5-1 to TRBJ2-7, with 8 bases that match TRBD2. CDR1 is SGHRS, CDR2 YFSETQ, per germline. The CDR3 is made up of 15 amino acids. J lost 7 bases, V lost 6 bases, and 15 bases had no gene match. CDR3 amino acids: CASIQDPAGVREQYF. In DNA, the CDR3 is TGCGCCAGCATCCAAGATCCAGCGGGAGTTCGGGAGCAGTACTTC.

The rearrangement links TRBV11-2 to TRBJ1-2, with D perhaps TRBD1 (5 bases). V was clipped by 1 base and J by 4 bases, with 10 bases between them. The CDR3 has 14 residues. CDR1 is SGHAT and CDR2 is FQNNGV in the germline V gene. This CDR3 is CASSLGGTPYGYTF. The CDR3 nucleotides are TGTGCCAGCAGCTTAGGCGGGACCCCCTATGGCTACACCTTC. The variable domain in full, completed from reference TRBV11-2 and TRBJ1-2, reads EAGVAQSPRYKIIEKRQSVAFWCNPISGHATLYWYQQILGQGPKLLIQFQNNGVVDDSQLPKDRFSAERLKGVDSTLKIQPAKLEDSAVYLCASSLGGTPYGYTFGSGTRLTVV.

The sample holds many counts of this clonotype. The chain joins TRBV20-1 to TRBJ2-5, with D possibly being TRBD2 (6 bases). The CDR3 totals 19 residues. Looked up from germline, CDR1 is DFQATT and CDR2 is SNEGSKA (reference sequence). V lost 1 base and J 1 base, leaving 25 bases between the germline ends. DNA of the CDR3: TGCAGTGCTAGAGTACTATACAGGAGGGCCCGAGTATCCCAAGAGACCCAGTACTTC. Protein: CSARVLYRRARVSQETQYF.

This clonotype has ten or more counts. The genes are TRBV20-1 and TRBJ1-5, with unresolved D. Trimming pared 1 base from V and 4 bases from J, leaving 8 bases between. The CDR3 runs 13 residues. Looked up from germline, CDR1 is DFQATT and CDR2 is SNEGSKA (reference sequence). CDR3: CSARVVGNQPQHF. The CDR3, as DNA: TGCAGTGCTAGAGTGGTGGGGAATCAGCCCCAGCATTTT.

This clonotype was seen at least ten times. The rearrangement joins TRBV24-1 to TRBJ2-3, with D perhaps matching TRBD2 (6 bases). The CDR3 length is 13 residues. Trimming stripped 5 bases from V and 8 bases from J, with 13 bases between. CDR1 is KGHDR and CDR2 is SFDVKD in the germline V gene. CDR3 loop: CATSAGSGTTQYF. CDR3 in DNA: TGTGCCACCAGTGCTGGTAGCGGAACTACGCAGTATTTT.

This clonotype was observed a few times. The chain recombines TRBV7-2 with TRBJ2-1; D remains unclear. The CDR3 has 16 residues. The germline CDR1 and CDR2 sequences are SGHTA and FQGNSA. V was pared by 1 base and J by 0 bases, with 10 bases between. CDR3 in DNA: TGTGCCAGCAGCTTAGAGGCTCCCCACTCCTACAATGAGCAGTTCTTC. Translated, it gives CASSLEAPHSYNEQFF.

The table lists this clonotype with many counts. The chain couples TRBV5-6 to TRBJ2-2; D tentatively fits TRBD1 or TRBD2 (5 bases each). V lost 7 bases and J 1 base, leaving 11 bases between the germline ends. Germline V lookup: CDR1 SGHDT, CDR2 YYEEEE. The CDR3 totals 14 residues. The CDR3, as DNA: TGTGCCAGCGGGACGATACTGAACACCGGGGAGCTGTTTTTT. It translates to CASGTILNTGELFF.